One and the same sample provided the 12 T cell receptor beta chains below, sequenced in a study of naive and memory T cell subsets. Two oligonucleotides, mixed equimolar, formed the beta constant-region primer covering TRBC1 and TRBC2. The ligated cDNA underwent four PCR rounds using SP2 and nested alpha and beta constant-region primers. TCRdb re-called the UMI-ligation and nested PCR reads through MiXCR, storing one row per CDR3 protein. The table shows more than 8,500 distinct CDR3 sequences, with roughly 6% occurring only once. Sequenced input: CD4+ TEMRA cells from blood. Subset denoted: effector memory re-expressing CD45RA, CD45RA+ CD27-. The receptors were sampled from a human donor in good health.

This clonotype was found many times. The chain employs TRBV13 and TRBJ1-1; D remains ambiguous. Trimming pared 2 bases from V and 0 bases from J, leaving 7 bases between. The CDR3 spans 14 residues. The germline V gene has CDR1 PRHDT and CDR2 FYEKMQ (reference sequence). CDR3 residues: CASSLRRMNTEAFF. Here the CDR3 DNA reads TGTGCCAGCAGCTTACGACGCATGAACACTGAAGCTTTCTTT.

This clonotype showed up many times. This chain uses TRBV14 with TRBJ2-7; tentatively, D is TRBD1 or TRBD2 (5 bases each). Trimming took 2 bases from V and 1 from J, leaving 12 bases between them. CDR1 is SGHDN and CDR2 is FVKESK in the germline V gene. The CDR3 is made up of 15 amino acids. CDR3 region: CASSQFFGGSYEQYF. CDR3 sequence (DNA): TGTGCCAGCAGCCAATTTTTTGGGGGATCCTACGAGCAGTACTTC.

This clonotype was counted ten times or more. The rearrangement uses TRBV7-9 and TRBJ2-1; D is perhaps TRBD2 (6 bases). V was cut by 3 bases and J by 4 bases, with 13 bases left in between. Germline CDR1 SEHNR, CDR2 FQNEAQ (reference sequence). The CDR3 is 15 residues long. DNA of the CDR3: TGTGCCAGCAGCTTGGGGGAGGCGGTTTACAATGAGCAGTTCTTC. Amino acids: CASSLGEAVYNEQFF.

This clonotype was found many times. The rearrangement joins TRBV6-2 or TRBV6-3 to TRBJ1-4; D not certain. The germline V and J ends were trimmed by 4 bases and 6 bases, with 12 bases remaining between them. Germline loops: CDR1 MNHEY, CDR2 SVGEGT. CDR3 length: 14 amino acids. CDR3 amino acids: CASSSIGLDEKLFF. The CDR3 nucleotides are TGTGCCAGCAGTTCGATTGGACTGGATGAAAAACTGTTTTTT.

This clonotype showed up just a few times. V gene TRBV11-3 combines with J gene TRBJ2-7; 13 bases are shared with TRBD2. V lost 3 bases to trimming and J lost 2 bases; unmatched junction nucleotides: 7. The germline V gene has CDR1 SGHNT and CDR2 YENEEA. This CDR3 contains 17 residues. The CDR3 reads CASSFSTSGRRTYEQYF. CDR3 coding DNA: TGTGCCAGCAGCTTTTCGACTAGCGGGAGGAGAACCTACGAGCAGTACTTC.

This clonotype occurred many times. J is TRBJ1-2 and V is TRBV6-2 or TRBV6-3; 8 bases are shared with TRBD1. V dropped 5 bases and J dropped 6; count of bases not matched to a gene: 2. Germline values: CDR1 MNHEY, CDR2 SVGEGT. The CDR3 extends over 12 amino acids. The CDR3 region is CASSLTGDGYTF. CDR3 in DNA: TGTGCCAGCAGTCTGACAGGGGATGGCTACACCTTC.

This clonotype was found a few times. The CDR3 spells CASVLVPGQGTEKLFF. CDR3 sequence (DNA): TGTGCCAGCGTGCTGGTCCCGGGACAGGGGACTGAAAAACTGTTTTTT. The rearrangement uses TRBV5-5 and TRBJ1-4, with 10 nucleotides matching TRBD1. CDR3 length: 16 amino acids. Germline trimming cut 7 bases from V and 7 bases from J; bases unmatched to any gene: 13. Germline CDR1 is SGHKS and CDR2 is YYEKEE (reference sequence).

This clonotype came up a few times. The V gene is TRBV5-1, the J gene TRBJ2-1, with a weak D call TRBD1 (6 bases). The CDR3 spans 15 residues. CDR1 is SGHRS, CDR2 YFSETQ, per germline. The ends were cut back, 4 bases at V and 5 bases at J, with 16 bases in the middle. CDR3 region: CASSTGQTEDNEQFF. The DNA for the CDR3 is TGCGCCAGCAGCACCGGACAGACCGAGGACAATGAGCAGTTCTTC.

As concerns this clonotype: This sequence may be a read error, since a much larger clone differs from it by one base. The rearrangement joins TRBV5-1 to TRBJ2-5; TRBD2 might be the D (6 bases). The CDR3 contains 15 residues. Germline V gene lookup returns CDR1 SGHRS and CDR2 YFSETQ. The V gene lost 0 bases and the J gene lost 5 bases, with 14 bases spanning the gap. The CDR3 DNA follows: TGCGCCAGCAGCTTGGCTGACGGGAGCGGGGAGACCCAGTACTTC. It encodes CASSLADGSGETQYF.

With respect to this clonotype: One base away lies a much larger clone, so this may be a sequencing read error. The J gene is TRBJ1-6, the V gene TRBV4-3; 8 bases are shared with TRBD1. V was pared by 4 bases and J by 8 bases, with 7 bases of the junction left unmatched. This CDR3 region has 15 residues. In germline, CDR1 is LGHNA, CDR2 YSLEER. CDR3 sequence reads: CASSRHLDRDSPLHF. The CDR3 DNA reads TGCGCCAGCAGCCGTCACCTGGACAGGGATTCACCCCTCCACTTT.

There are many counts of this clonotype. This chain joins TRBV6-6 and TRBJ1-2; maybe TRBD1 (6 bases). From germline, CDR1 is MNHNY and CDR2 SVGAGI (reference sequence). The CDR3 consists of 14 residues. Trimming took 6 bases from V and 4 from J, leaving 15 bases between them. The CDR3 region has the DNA TGTGCCAGCAGCCTAGGGGGTCCGGGCTATGGCTACACCTTC. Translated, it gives CASSLGGPGYGYTF.

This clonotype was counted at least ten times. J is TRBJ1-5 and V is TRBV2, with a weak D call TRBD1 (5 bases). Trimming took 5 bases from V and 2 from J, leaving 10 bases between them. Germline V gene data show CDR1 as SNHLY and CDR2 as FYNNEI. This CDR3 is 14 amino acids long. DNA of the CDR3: TGTGCCAGCAGTTCAGGGAACGGCAATCAGCCCCAGCATTTT. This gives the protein CASSSGNGNQPQHF.